One and the same sample provided the 23 T cell receptor beta chains below, sequenced in a study of T-cell memory formation after mild COVID-19. Each CDR3 protein is one row after TCRdb ran MiXCR on the 5' RACE reads. The data contain roughly 500,000 distinct CDR3 sequences, about a fifth of them seen just once; the ten biggest clones take up roughly an eighth. Material for sequencing was PBMCs or a T cell subset sorted from them (not recorded which). These receptors originate from an adult woman who had mild COVID-19 (a few samples of this study predate the infection). Cell type and time point are not known.

This clonotype was recorded many times. CDR3 bases: TGTGCCACCACTCAAGTGGGACACCTCCGTGTCGGCGACAAGCCCCAGCATTTT. Amino acid sequence: CATTQVGHLRVGDKPQHF. The chain recombines TRBV15 with TRBJ1-5, with D possibly being TRBD1 (6 bases). V lost 7 bases and J lost 8, with 30 bases in between. CDR1 and CDR2 (germline): LNHNV, YYDKDF (reference sequence). There are 18 residues in the CDR3.

This clonotype occurred a few times. The chain carries TRBV7-9 and TRBJ2-2; 13 bases agree with TRBD2. The CDR3 is 19 amino acids. CDR1 is SEHNR and CDR2 is FQNEAQ in the germline V gene (reference sequence). J gave up 5 bases and V 2 bases, and 11 bases lay outside the gene matches. The CDR3 nucleotides read TGTGCCAGCAGCTTACCCAGGACTAGCGGGAGTGTATATACCGGGGAGCTGTTTTTT. It is translated as CASSLPRTSGSVYTGELFF.

This clonotype turned up a few times. V gene TRBV5-1 combines with J gene TRBJ2-2; D is possibly TRBD2 (6 bases). The ends were cut back, 0 bases at V and 4 bases at J, with 16 bases in the middle. The CDR3 spans 17 residues. CDR1 and CDR2 (germline): SGHRS, YFSETQ. This CDR3 reads CASSLGVDTGGTGELFF. CDR3 DNA: TGCGCCAGCAGCTTGGGAGTCGACACCGGGGGCACCGGGGAGCTGTTTTTT.

This clonotype was found a few times. The chain joins TRBV4-1 to TRBJ2-1; 10 bases map to TRBD2. There are 16 residues in the CDR3. With 0 bases clipped from V and 4 bases from J, the junction kept 3 bases outside the gene matches. Germline CDR1 and CDR2: MGHRA and YSYEKL. CDR3 coding DNA: TGCGCCAGCAGCCAAGAGGGACTAGCGTGGTACAATGAGCAGTTCTTC. It specifies CASSQEGLAWYNEQFF.

The chain uses TRBV29-1 and TRBJ2-7; 7 positions match TRBD1. The CDR3 consists of 12 residues. The germline CDR1 and CDR2 sequences are SQVTM and ANQGSEA. Unmatched junction bases numbered 3, after V lost 3 bases and J lost 4 bases. The CDR3 nucleotides are TGCAGCGTTGAGTACAGGGGATACGAGCAGTACTTC. Protein sequence: CSVEYRGYEQYF.

This clonotype was detected a few times. J is TRBJ1-2 and V is TRBV9; maybe TRBD1 (5 bases). Trimming removed 4 bases from V and 4 bases from J, with 11 bases in between. The CDR3 length is 13 residues. Germline CDR1 and CDR2: SGDLS and YYNGEE. DNA for the CDR3: TGTGCCAGCAGCCCGGACATGGCCTATGGCTACACCTTC. Translation gives CASSPDMAYGYTF.

The V gene is TRBV9, the J gene TRBJ1-2; D possibly corresponds to TRBD1 (5 bases). The V gene's germline CDR1 is SGDLS and CDR2 YYNGEE. The germline V and J ends were trimmed by 4 bases and 4 bases, with 11 bases remaining between them. The CDR3 consists of 13 residues. The CDR3 nucleotides are TGTGCCAGCAGCAAACGGGGGGTCTATGGCTACACCTTC. Its protein product is CASSKRGVYGYTF.

This clonotype was found many times. The V call is TRBV7-9, the J call TRBJ1-2; 8 nucleotides agree with TRBD1. Per germline, CDR1 SEHNR and CDR2 FQNEAQ (reference sequence). CDR3 size: 14 residues. Unmatched junction bases numbered 5, after V lost 6 bases and J lost 2 bases. DNA of the CDR3: TGTGCCAGCAGGAGGACAGGGCCAAACTATGGCTACACCTTC. Amino acid sequence: CASRRTGPNYGYTF. Drawing the rest from reference TRBV7-9 and TRBJ1-2, the complete variable domain is DTGVSQNPRHKITKRGQNVTFRCDPISEHNRLYWYRQTLGQGPEFLTYFQNEAQLEKSRLLSDRFSAERPKGSFSTLEIQRTEQGDSAMYLCASRRTGPNYGYTFGSGTRLTVV.

The V gene is TRBV7-2, the J gene TRBJ1-6; the D gene is possibly TRBD1 (5 bases). Germline CDR1 SGHTA, CDR2 FQGNSA. The CDR3 is 17 amino acids. V was pared by 0 bases and J by 7 bases, with 16 bases between. CDR3 nucleotide sequence: TGTGCCAGCAGCTTAGCGCCCCCCAGGGCACTCAATTCACCCCTCCACTTT. This translates into CASSLAPPRALNSPLHF.

The rearrangement links TRBV9 to TRBJ2-2; 8 nucleotides align to TRBD2. Per the germline V gene, CDR1 is SGDLS and CDR2 is YYNGEE. J gave up 3 bases and V 0 bases, and 7 bases lay outside the gene matches. The CDR3 runs to 17 residues. CDR3 residues: CASSVEAAGEDTGELFF. The CDR3 DNA reads as TGTGCCAGCAGCGTAGAAGCAGCGGGAGAGGACACCGGGGAGCTGTTTTTT.

This clonotype was counted between two and nine times. The rearrangement links TRBV7-6 to TRBJ2-5, with TRBD2 identical over 7 bases. With V trimmed by 1 base and J by 5 bases, 7 bases remained unmatched. The CDR3 extends over 15 amino acids. Germline CDR1 is SGHVS and CDR2 is FNYEAQ. Here the CDR3 reads CASSLVASGWETQYF. The CDR3 DNA reads TGTGCCAGCAGCTTAGTGGCTAGCGGCTGGGAGACCCAGTACTTC.

This clonotype has a count of ten or more. The chain carries TRBV7-9 and TRBJ2-5; D unclear. Germline V CDR1 and CDR2: SEHNR, FQNEAQ (reference sequence). V lost 5 bases to trimming and J lost 4 bases, with 11 bases between them. This CDR3 spans 13 amino acids. The CDR3 protein is CASSPSPRETQYF. For the CDR3, the DNA is TGTGCCAGCAGCCCCTCCCCCAGAGAGACCCAGTACTTC.

This clonotype was seen more than once but under ten times. The chain couples TRBV29-1 to TRBJ2-2, with D hard to call. CDR3 length: 15 residues. Germline values: CDR1 SQVTM, CDR2 ANQGSEA. V was clipped by 7 bases and J by 4 bases, with 19 bases between them. Here the CDR3 DNA reads TGCAGCGCTACCTCGGGCATCGAAGGCACCGGGGAGCTGTTTTTT. This codes for CSATSGIEGTGELFF.

The chain combines TRBV7-9 with TRBJ2-1; TRBD2 matches at 7 bases. The germline CDR1 and CDR2 sequences are SEHNR and FQNEAQ (reference sequence). The CDR3 covers 16 residues. Trimming cost V 3 bases and J 4 bases; bases outside gene matches: 9. The CDR3 DNA is TGTGCCAGCAGCTTCGTGGGCAGCGGGGCTTACAATGAGCAGTTCTTC. It specifies CASSFVGSGAYNEQFF.

The sample holds a few counts of this clonotype. This chain joins TRBV10-3 and TRBJ2-4; D possibly corresponds to TRBD2 (5 bases). Germline CDR1 reads ENHRY; CDR2 reads SYGVKD. V was cut by 8 bases and J by 4 bases, with 12 bases left in between. The CDR3 is 13 residues long. The CDR3 spells CAIADSEKNIQYF. In DNA, the CDR3 is TGTGCCATCGCGGATAGCGAGAAAAACATTCAGTACTTC.

The chain carries TRBV5-4 and TRBJ1-2, with D tentatively TRBD1 (5 bases). V dropped 3 bases and J dropped 5 bases, with 17 bases sitting between them. The CDR3 runs to 15 residues. Germline V gene sequence: CDR1 SGHNT, CDR2 YYREEE (reference sequence). CDR3 in amino acids: CASSSPDGGGYGYTF. DNA of the CDR3: TGTGCCAGCAGCTCCCCAGACGGCGGGGGATATGGCTACACCTTC.

This clonotype was observed a few times. This chain joins TRBV12-3 or TRBV12-4 and TRBJ2-1, with D maybe TRBD2 (6 bases). Trimming removed 5 bases from V and 10 bases from J, with 15 bases in between. The CDR3 totals 13 residues. CDR3 loop: CASSPARRGEQFF. CDR3 nucleotide sequence: TGTGCCAGCAGTCCGGCCCGTCGGGGGGAGCAGTTCTTC.

This clonotype was seen many times. The chain uses TRBV5-1 and TRBJ2-7; the D gene is possibly TRBD1 (5 bases). The CDR3 runs 15 residues. V was shortened by 0 bases and J by 2 bases, with 12 bases between the two germline ends. Looked up from germline, CDR1 is SGHRS and CDR2 is YFSETQ. This chain's CDR3 is CASSLAGDRPYEQYF. Here the CDR3 DNA reads TGCGCCAGCAGCTTGGCCGGAGACAGACCCTACGAGCAGTACTTC.

This clonotype was counted between two and nine times. The chain recombines TRBV12-3 or TRBV12-4 with TRBJ1-1; 7 bases line up with TRBD1. The CDR3 length is 13 residues. V lost 6 bases, J lost 4 bases, and 5 bases stayed unmatched. CDR3 in DNA: TGTGCCAGCAGACACAGGGGAGTCACTGAAGCTTTCTTT. This encodes CASRHRGVTEAFF.

This chain's CDR3 is CASSRGGGDEKLFF. The CDR3 DNA is TGCGCCAGCAGCCGGGGCGGCGGGGATGAAAAACTGTTTTTT. The V and J genes are TRBV4-1 and TRBJ1-4; TRBD1 is a possible D gene (5 bases). The CDR3 loop spans 14 amino acids. The germline CDR1 and CDR2 sequences are MGHRA and YSYEKL. Trimming shortened V by 4 bases and J by 6 bases, and 12 bases separated the two germline ends.

This clonotype was observed a few times. The chain is built from TRBV5-1 and TRBJ1-1; 7 positions agree with TRBD1. The CDR3 runs to 14 residues. CDR1 and CDR2 from the germline V gene are SGHRS and YFSETQ. Unmatched junction bases numbered 7, after V lost 8 bases and J lost 0 bases. The chain's CDR3 is CASRGTVVNTEAFF. The CDR3 DNA is TGCGCCAGTCGGGGGACAGTGGTGAACACTGAAGCTTTCTTT.

CDR3 protein: CASSRTVLSTLQEQYF. CDR3 in DNA: TGTGCCAGCAGCCGAACTGTACTCTCGACCCTCCAGGAGCAGTACTTC. This chain joins TRBV7-8 and TRBJ2-7; D call uncertain. The V end lost 5 bases, the J end lost 7 bases, and 24 bases lay between the germline ends. CDR1 and CDR2 from the germline V gene are SGHVS and FQNEAQ. The CDR3 has 16 residues. The whole variable domain, remainder taken from reference TRBV7-8 and TRBJ2-7, is GAGVSQSPRYKVAKRGQDVALRCDPISGHVSLFWYQQALGQGPEFLTYFQNEAQLDKSGLPSDRFFAERPEGSVSTLKIQRTQQEDSAVYLCASSRTVLSTLQEQYFGPGTRLTVT.

The V gene is TRBV7-9, the J gene TRBJ1-4; D unclear. This CDR3 comprises 13 residues. Trimming stripped 5 bases from V and 7 bases from J, with 11 bases between. Germline assignment: CDR1 SEHNR and CDR2 FQNEAQ (reference sequence). The CDR3 spells CASSMKLGEKLFF. The CDR3 bases are TGTGCCAGCAGCATGAAGCTCGGTGAAAAACTGTTTTTT.